Below, 20 T cell receptor beta chains from the same sample are listed, as sequenced in a study of T cell repertoires in cytomegalovirus infection. Their antigens remain unidentified. TCRdb analysed the reads with MiXCR anew, one entry per CDR3 protein. The sample contains roughly 500,000 distinct CDR3 sequences, 42% of which appear only once. The sample was cultured PBMCs, taken from culture after CMV antigen stimulation. Source of these receptors: a human donor in good health (CMV status not recorded). Some clones in this sample may be carry-over from other donors' samples.

In its sample, this clonotype was seen a few times. V is TRBV28 and J is TRBJ1-6; D is possibly TRBD1 (5 bases). The CDR3 runs to 16 residues. The germline V and J ends were trimmed by 5 bases and 10 bases, with 21 bases remaining between them. Germline V gene sequence: CDR1 MDHEN, CDR2 SYDVKM. The CDR3 coding sequence is TGTGCCAGCAGTGGGACGCCAACGGGGAGCTCCTCACCCCTCCACTTT. Its protein is CASSGTPTGSSSPLHF.

V and J are TRBV7-2 and TRBJ1-4; D is unclear. The germline V and J ends were trimmed by 6 bases and 8 bases, with 19 bases remaining between them. The CDR3 totals 15 residues. The germline CDR1 and CDR2 sequences are SGHTA and FQGNSA. The CDR3 loop is CASSLVHQPREKLFF. CDR3 nucleotide sequence: TGTGCCAGCAGTTTGGTACACCAGCCTAGGGAAAAACTGTTTTTT.

The rearrangement uses TRBV19 and TRBJ2-7; D is possibly TRBD2 (5 bases). The CDR3 spans 14 residues. V lost 4 bases, J lost 3 bases, and 13 bases lay in between. Germline V gene sequence: CDR1 LNHDA, CDR2 SQIVND (reference sequence). This CDR3 reads CASSRGLENYEQYF. In DNA, the CDR3 is TGTGCCAGTAGTAGAGGACTGGAAAACTACGAGCAGTACTTC.

This chain joins TRBV19 and TRBJ1-2; the match to TRBD1 covers 9 bases. The junction had 11 bases not matched to a gene; V was cut back by 7 bases and J by 5 bases. The CDR3 sequence is 15 residues long. Germline lookup yields CDR1 LNHDA and CDR2 SQIVND (reference sequence). CDR3 nucleotides: TGTGCCAGTACCCCCTCCCTCGACAGGGGGTATGGCTACACCTTC. It encodes CASTPSLDRGYGYTF.

The V gene is TRBV28, the J gene TRBJ1-5; 8 bases are a match to TRBD1. Trimming took 7 bases from V and 5 from J; bases not matched to a gene: 10. The CDR3 covers 15 residues. Germline CDR1 reads MDHEN; CDR2 reads SYDVKM. The CDR3 here is CASNRGIAPHQPQHF. The CDR3 nucleotides read TGTGCCAGCAACAGGGGGATTGCCCCCCATCAGCCCCAGCATTTT.

The CDR3 nucleotides are TGCAGTGCTAGAGCGGACAGCTCTGGAAACACCATATATTTT. This sequence encodes CSARADSSGNTIYF. The V gene is TRBV20-1, the J gene TRBJ1-3; the D gene is possibly TRBD1 (6 bases). Germline assignment: CDR1 DFQATT and CDR2 SNEGSKA (reference sequence). The ends were cut back, 1 base at V and 0 bases at J, with 7 bases in the middle. The CDR3 contains 14 residues.

Details on this clonotype: An end of the junction does not agree with germline; a read error may underlie this. The chain couples TRBV7-1 to TRBJ2-7, with 7 bases that match TRBD1. TRBV7-1 is flagged as an ORF with uncertain function. The CDR3 extends over 14 amino acids. The CDR3 DNA follows: TGTACCAGCAGCCATGGGACAGAACTGTACGAGCAGTACTTC. Protein sequence: CTSSHGTELYEQYF.

The chain links TRBV7-2 to TRBJ2-1; no reliable D call. The germline V gene encodes CDR1 SGHTA and CDR2 FQGNSA. Trimming removed 3 bases from V and 3 bases from J, with 12 bases in between. The CDR3 is made up of 15 amino acids. The CDR3, as DNA: TGTGCCAGCAGCTTGCAAGGCCAGAGCTACAATGAGCAGTTCTTC. It yields the protein CASSLQGQSYNEQFF.

The CDR3 here is CASTPGTGGYNEQYF. CDR3 bases: TGTGCCAGCACCCCTGGGACAGGGGGCTACAATGAGCAGTACTTC. The genes are TRBV7-9 and TRBJ2-1; TRBD1 aligns across 12 bases. The last part of the DNA fits TRBJ2-7 better; the J call may be wrong. The germline gives CDR1 SEHNR, CDR2 FQNEAQ (reference sequence). There are 15 residues in the CDR3.

The CDR3 DNA sequence: TGTGCCAGCAGTTTACAACCGCGTGGCACAGATACGCAGTATTTT. Translating it yields CASSLQPRGTDTQYF. The rearrangement links TRBV27 to TRBJ2-3, with D unclear. Germline CDR1 and CDR2: MNHEY and SMNVEV (reference sequence). CDR3 length: 15 amino acids. V was trimmed by 2 bases and J by 1 base, leaving 10 bases between them.

This clonotype was seen a handful of times. The chain employs TRBV19 and TRBJ2-5, with D unresolved. The V end lost 6 bases, the J end lost 2 bases, and 10 bases lay between the germline ends. Germline V CDR1 and CDR2: LNHDA, SQIVND (reference sequence). The CDR3 runs 13 residues. CDR3 nucleotide sequence: TGTGCCAGTAGAGACTCACCTCAAGAGACCCAGTACTTC. This gives the protein CASRDSPQETQYF. The full variable domain, completed using reference TRBV19 and TRBJ2-5, is DGGITQSPKYLFRKEGQNVTLSCEQNLNHDAMYWYRQDPGQGLRLIYYSQIVNDFQKGDIAEGYSVSREKKESFPLTVTSAQKNPTAFYLCASRDSPQETQYFGPGTRLLVL.

The CDR3 DNA sequence: TGTGCCAGCTCACCCACCGCAGGGTACGAGCAGTACTTC. The encoded protein is CASSPTAGYEQYF. The rearrangement joins TRBV18 to TRBJ2-7; tentatively, D is TRBD1 (5 bases). Germline V lookup: CDR1 KGHSH, CDR2 LQKENI. V was shortened by 3 bases and J by 4 bases, with 10 bases between the two germline ends. The CDR3 consists of 13 residues. The variable domain in full, completed from reference TRBV18 and TRBJ2-7, reads NAGVMQNPRHLVRRRGQEARLRCSPMKGHSHVYWYRQLPEEGLKFMVYLQKENIIDESGMPKERFSAEFPKEGPSILRIQQVVRGDSAAYFCASSPTAGYEQYFGPGTRLTVT.

This chain uses TRBV11-2 with TRBJ1-3; a possible D gene is TRBD1 (6 bases). Trimming took off 5 bases at V and 3 bases at J, with 11 bases between the two ends. The germline CDR1 and CDR2 sequences are SGHAT and FQNNGV. This CDR3 has 14 amino acids. CDR3 amino acids: CASSRQGNGNTIYF. CDR3 nucleotide sequence: TGTGCCAGCAGCCGCCAGGGGAATGGAAACACCATATATTTT.

The chain joins TRBV29-1 to TRBJ1-4; TRBD1 might be the D (6 bases). Trimming pared 7 bases from V and 8 bases from J, leaving 11 bases between. The CDR3 extends over 11 amino acids. Germline loops: CDR1 SQVTM, CDR2 ANQGSEA. CDR3 nucleotides: TGCAGCGCCGAAAGGGGGGAAAAACTGTTTTTT. It yields the protein CSAERGEKLFF.

The chain carries TRBV6-2 or TRBV6-3 and TRBJ2-3; D is undetermined. CDR1 is MNHEY and CDR2 is SVGEGT in the germline V gene. CDR3 size: 13 residues. V was trimmed by 6 bases and J by 1 base, leaving 8 bases between them. CDR3: CASREQGTDTQYF. DNA of the CDR3: TGTGCCAGCAGGGAGCAGGGCACAGATACGCAGTATTTT.

The chain carries TRBV12-3 or TRBV12-4 and TRBJ2-2, with 7 bases aligning to TRBD1. J lost 8 bases, V lost 2 bases, and 8 bases had no gene match. The CDR3 length is 15 residues. In DNA form, the CDR3 reads TGTGCCAGCAGTTTAACAGGGGCCTTGGGGGGGGAGCTGTTTTTT. Translation: CASSLTGALGGELFF.

J is TRBJ2-5 and V is TRBV19; no clear D. In germline, CDR1 is LNHDA, CDR2 SQIVND (reference sequence). This CDR3 comprises 15 residues. V lost 5 bases and J 5 bases, leaving 18 bases between the germline ends. CDR3 in amino acids: CASSPRPHPRETQYF. DNA of the CDR3: TGTGCCAGTAGTCCCCGACCGCACCCCCGGGAGACCCAGTACTTC.

This clonotype was seen once. The V gene is TRBV20-1, the J gene TRBJ2-7, with 10 bases identical to TRBD2. CDR1 and CDR2 from the germline V gene are DFQATT and SNEGSKA (reference sequence). The CDR3 sequence is 13 residues long. V trimming: 8 bases; J trimming: 4 bases; junction bases outside the gene matches: 8. The CDR3 region is CSSGAGGPYEQYF. The CDR3 DNA is TGCAGTTCAGGAGCGGGAGGGCCGTACGAGCAGTACTTC.

This clonotype was seen a handful of times. The V call is TRBV7-2, the J call TRBJ1-2; a weak D match, TRBD1 (5 bases). CDR3 size: 17 residues. V was trimmed by 0 bases and J by 2 bases, leaving 16 bases between them. Germline CDR1 is SGHTA and CDR2 is FQGNSA. This CDR3 reads CASSLAWGTSLNYGYTF. The CDR3 bases are TGTGCCAGCAGCTTAGCGTGGGGCACATCACTAAACTATGGCTACACCTTC.

The rearrangement uses TRBV6-2 or TRBV6-3 and TRBJ2-3; D gene ambiguous. Germline V CDR1 and CDR2: MNHEY, SVGEGT. The CDR3 runs to 14 residues. Trimming pared 6 bases from V and 2 bases from J, leaving 12 bases between. The CDR3 protein is CASRGRFDTDTQYF. The DNA of the CDR3 is TGTGCCAGCAGAGGCAGGTTCGACACAGATACGCAGTATTTT.